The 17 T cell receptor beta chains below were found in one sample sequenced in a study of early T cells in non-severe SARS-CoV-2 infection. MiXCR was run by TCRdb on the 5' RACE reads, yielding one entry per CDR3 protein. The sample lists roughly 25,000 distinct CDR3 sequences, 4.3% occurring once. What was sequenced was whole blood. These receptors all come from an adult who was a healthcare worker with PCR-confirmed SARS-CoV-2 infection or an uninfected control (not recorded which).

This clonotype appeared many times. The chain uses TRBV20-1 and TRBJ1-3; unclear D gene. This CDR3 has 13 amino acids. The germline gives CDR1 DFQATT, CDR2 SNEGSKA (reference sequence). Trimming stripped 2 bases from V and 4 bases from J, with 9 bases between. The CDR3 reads CSARPDGGNTIYF. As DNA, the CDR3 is TGCAGTGCTAGACCGGACGGAGGAAACACCATATATTTT.

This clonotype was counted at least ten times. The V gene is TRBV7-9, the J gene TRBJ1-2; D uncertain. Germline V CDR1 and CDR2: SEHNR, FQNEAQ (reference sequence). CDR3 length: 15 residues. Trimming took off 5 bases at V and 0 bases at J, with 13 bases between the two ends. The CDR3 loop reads CASSPVVLSNYGYTF. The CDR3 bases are TGTGCCAGCAGCCCCGTGGTGCTCTCTAACTATGGCTACACCTTC.

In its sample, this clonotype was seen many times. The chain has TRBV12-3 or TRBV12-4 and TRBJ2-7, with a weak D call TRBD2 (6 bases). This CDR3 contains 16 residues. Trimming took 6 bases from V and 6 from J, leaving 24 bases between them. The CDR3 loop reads CASSQTGTGVSLEQYF. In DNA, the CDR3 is TGTGCCAGCAGCCAAACCGGGACTGGAGTCTCTCTCGAGCAGTACTTC.

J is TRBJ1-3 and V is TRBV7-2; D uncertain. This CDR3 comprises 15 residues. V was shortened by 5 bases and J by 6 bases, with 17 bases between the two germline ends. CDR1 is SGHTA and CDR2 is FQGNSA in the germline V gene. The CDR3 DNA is TGTGCCAGCAGCCCCCGGTTAGGGTCGGTAAACACCATATATTTT. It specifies CASSPRLGSVNTIYF.

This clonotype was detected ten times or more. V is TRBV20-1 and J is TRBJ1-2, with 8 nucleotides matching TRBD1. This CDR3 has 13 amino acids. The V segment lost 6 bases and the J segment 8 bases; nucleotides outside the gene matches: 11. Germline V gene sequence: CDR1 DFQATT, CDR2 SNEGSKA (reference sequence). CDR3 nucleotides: TGCAGTGCCCGACAGCAGGGGGCGGAAGGCTACACCTTC. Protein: CSARQQGAEGYTF.

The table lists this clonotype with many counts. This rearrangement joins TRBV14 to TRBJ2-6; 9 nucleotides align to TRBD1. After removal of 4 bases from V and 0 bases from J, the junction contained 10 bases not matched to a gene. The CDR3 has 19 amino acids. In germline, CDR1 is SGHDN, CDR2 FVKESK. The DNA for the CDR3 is TGTGCCAGCAGCCCTTACGGAAGGGACAGGGACTCTGGGGCCAACGTCCTGACTTTC. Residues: CASSPYGRDRDSGANVLTF.

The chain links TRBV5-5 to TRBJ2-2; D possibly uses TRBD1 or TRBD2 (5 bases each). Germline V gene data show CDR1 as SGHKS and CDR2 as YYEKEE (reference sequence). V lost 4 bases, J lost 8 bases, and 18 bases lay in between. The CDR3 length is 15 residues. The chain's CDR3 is CASSATGGWIGELFF. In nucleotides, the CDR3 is TGTGCCAGCAGCGCAACAGGAGGATGGATTGGGGAGCTGTTTTTT.

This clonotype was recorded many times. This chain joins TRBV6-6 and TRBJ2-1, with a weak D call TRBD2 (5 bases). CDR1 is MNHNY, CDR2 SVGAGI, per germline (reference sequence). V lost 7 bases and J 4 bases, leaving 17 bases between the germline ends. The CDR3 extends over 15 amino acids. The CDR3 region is CASNNLRWEYNEQFF. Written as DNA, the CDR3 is TGTGCCAGCAACAACTTACGTTGGGAGTACAATGAGCAGTTCTTC.

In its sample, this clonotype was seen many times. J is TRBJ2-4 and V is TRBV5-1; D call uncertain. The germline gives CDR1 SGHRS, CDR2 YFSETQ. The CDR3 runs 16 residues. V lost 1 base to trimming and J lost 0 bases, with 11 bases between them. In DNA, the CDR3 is TGCGCCAGCAGCTTGTCCATCGGTCTAGCCAAAAACATTCAGTACTTC. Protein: CASSLSIGLAKNIQYF.

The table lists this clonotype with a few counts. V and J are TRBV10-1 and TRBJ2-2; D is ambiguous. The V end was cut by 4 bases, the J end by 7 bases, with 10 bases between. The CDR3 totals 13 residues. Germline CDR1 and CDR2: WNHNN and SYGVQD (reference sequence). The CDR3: CASSVIRVGELFF. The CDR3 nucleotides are TGCGCCAGCAGTGTGATCCGGGTCGGGGAGCTGTTTTTT.

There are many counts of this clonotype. The DNA for the CDR3 is TGTGCCAGCAGTGATGGGCAGGGTCCAGATACGCAGTATTTT. This codes for CASSDGQGPDTQYF. The chain joins TRBV25-1 to TRBJ2-3; a possible D gene is TRBD1 (5 bases). There are 14 residues in the CDR3. Germline V gene lookup returns CDR1 MGHDK and CDR2 SYGVNS. Trimming removed 3 bases at V and 4 bases at J, with 11 bases between.

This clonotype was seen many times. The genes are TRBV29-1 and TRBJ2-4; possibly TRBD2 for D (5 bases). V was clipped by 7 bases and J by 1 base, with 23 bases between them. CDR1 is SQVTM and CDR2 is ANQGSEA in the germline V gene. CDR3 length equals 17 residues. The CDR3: CSALAYDPEVAKNIQYF. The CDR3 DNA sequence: TGCAGCGCTCTCGCGTATGACCCGGAGGTTGCCAAAAACATTCAGTACTTC.

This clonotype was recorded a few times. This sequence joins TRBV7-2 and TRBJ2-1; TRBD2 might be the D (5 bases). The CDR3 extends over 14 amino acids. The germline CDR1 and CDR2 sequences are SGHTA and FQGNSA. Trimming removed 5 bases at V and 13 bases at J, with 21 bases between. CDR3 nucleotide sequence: TGTGCCAGCAGCCCAGAATTTACCCTTGAGGGACAGTTCTTC. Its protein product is CASSPEFTLEGQFF.

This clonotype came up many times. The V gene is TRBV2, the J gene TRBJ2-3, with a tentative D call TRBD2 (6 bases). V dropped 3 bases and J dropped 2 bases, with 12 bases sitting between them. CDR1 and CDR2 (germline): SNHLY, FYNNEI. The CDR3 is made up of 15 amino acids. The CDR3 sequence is CASSDGGTHTDTQYF. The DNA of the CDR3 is TGTGCCAGCAGTGATGGGGGGACGCACACAGATACGCAGTATTTT.

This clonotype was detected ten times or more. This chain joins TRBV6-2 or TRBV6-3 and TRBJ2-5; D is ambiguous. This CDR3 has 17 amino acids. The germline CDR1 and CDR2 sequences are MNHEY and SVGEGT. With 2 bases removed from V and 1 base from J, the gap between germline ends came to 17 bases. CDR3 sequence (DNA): TGTGCCAGCAGTTACCCCAGGATGGCAGGCCTCCAAGAGACCCAGTACTTC. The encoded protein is CASSYPRMAGLQETQYF.

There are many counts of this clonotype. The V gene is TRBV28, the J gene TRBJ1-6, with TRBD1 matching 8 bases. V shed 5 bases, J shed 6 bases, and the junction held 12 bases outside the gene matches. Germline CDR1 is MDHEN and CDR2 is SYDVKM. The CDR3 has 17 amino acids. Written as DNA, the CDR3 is TGTGCCAGCAGTCCTCCCACCTGGGACAGGCGTAATTCACCCCTCCACTTT. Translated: CASSPPTWDRRNSPLHF.

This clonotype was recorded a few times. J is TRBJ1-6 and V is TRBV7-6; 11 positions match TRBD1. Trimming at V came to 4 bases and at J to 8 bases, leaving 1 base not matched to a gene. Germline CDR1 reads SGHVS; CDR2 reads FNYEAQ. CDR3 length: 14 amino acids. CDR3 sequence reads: CASSSGQGDSPLHF. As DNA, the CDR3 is TGTGCCAGCAGCTCGGGACAGGGGGATTCACCCCTCCACTTT.